This T cell receptor (beta chain) was documented in a study of CD8+ T cells in alopecia areata. CDR3 size: 16 residues. With 0 bases clipped from V and 0 bases from J, the junction kept 6 bases outside the gene matches. Germline V gene data show CDR1 as GTSNPN and CDR2 as SVGIG (reference sequence). The authors extracted RNA and reverse transcribed it into cDNA as the sequencing template. The method was immunoSEQ multiplex PCR; TCRdb's version includes in-frame clones alone and lacks a portion of them. The sample records hundreds of thousands of clones, more than 30% being singletons. Treatment of the sample: oral pan-JAK inhibitor, 5-10 mg twice daily.

V and J are TRBV30 and TRBJ2-3, with 7 bases lining up with TRBD1. The sequence derives from a human donor with alopecia areata. The sequenced sample was CD4+ T cells sorted from blood, obtained at approximately week 31, from a patient treated with tofacitinib. In DNA form, the CDR3 reads TGTGCCTGGAGTGTAGGGGGCCCGCGAAGCACAGATACGCAGTATTTT. Translated: CAWSVGGPRSTDTQYF.